The clone carrying this T cell receptor (beta chain) is large (0.1 to 1%) in the sample. Its target is not known. Individual cDNA molecules in this library carried unique molecular identifiers. Original processing notes: Sample-level TCR yields exhibited a median of approximately 89,000, with a range of roughly 20,000 to 690,600. TCRdb used MiXCR to reprocess the RACE reads, holding one entry per CDR3 protein. What appears here as the V and J calls and clone size reflects TCRdb's work, not the paper's. Of 60,000 to 90,000 distinct CDR3 sequences detected, 8.5% to 9.5% appear once; the ten largest clones hold about 1.7%. Time point of the sample: healthy volunteer bleed at 6 weeks. RNA extraction used unfractionated whole blood as the source of total RNA. The sample originates from a study of human T cells and chemical hapten exposure. The germline V gene has CDR1 MNHNS and CDR2 SASEGT. This CDR3 is built from 15 residues. V was trimmed by 4 bases and J by 0 bases, leaving 7 bases between them.

Study-level results: TCRs above 1 in 1000 frequency stayed constant with DPC sensitization.

Input material: whole blood. The chain is built from TRBV6-1 and TRBJ2-6; D is perhaps TRBD1 or TRBD2 (5 bases each). This receptor was identified in a female donor in good health. Some clones in this sample may be carry-over from other donors' samples. The CDR3 region has the DNA TGTGCCAGCAGTGGGGGGAGCTCTGGGGCCAACGTCCTGACTTTC. Protein: CASSGGSSGANVLTF.